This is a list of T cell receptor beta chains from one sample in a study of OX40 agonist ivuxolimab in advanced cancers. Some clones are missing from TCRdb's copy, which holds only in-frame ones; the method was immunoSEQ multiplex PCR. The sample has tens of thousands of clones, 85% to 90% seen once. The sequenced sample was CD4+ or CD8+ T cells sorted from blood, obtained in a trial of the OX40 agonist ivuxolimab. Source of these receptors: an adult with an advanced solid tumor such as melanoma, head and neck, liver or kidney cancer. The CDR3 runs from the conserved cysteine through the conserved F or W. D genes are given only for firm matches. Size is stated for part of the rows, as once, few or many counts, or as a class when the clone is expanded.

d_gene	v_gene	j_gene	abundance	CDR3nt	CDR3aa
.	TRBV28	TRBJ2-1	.	TGTGCCAGCAGAGGGGGGAAGCAGTTCTTC	CASRGGKQFF
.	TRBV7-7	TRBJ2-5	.	TGTGCTAGCAGCCTGACGGGGCCCGAGACCCAGTACTTC	CASSLTGPETQYF
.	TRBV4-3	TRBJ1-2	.	TGCGCCAGCAGCCAAGACCAAAACGGGGTTACTGGCTACACCTTC	CASSQDQNGVTGYTF
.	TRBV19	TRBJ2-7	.	TGTGCCAGTAGATCCCCTAGCAACCACGAGCAGTACTTC	CASRSPSNHEQYF
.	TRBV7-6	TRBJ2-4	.	TGTGCCAGCAGCTCTGGGGACGGAAAAAACATTCAGTACTTC	CASSSGDGKNIQYF
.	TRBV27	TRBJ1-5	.	TGTGCCAGCAGTTTAGTATCCTCGGGGAGGCCCCAGCATTTT	CASSLVSSGRPQHF
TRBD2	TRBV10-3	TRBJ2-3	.	TGTGCCATCAGCCCACTAGCGGGGGGCACAGATACGCAGTATTTT	CAISPLAGGTDTQYF
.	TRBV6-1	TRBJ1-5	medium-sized	TGTGCCAGCAGCCTTACAGGCGCCAATCAGCCCCAGCATTTT	CASSLTGANQPQHF
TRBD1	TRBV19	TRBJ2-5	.	TGTGCCAGTAGTATCCCGGGACAGGGAAGAGAGACCCAGTACTTC	CASSIPGQGRETQYF
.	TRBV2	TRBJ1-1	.	TGTGCCAGCAGTGAAAATGGGGCGGGGAACACTGAAGCTTTCTTT	CASSENGAGNTEAFF
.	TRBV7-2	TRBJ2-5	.	TGTGCCAGCAGCTTAATGGTGGGGGTACAAGAGACCCAGTACTTC	CASSLMVGVQETQYF
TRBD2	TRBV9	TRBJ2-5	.	TGTGCCAGCAGCACCCAGGGACTAGCCTCACAAGAGACCCAGTACTTC	CASSTQGLASQETQYF
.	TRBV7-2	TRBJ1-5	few	TGTGCCAGCAGTAAATCAGGGGTCGATCAGCCCCAGCATTTT	CASSKSGVDQPQHF
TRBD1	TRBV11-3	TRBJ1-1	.	TGTGCCAGCAGCTTTGGACAGGGGGCTGAAGCTTTCTTT	CASSFGQGAEAFF